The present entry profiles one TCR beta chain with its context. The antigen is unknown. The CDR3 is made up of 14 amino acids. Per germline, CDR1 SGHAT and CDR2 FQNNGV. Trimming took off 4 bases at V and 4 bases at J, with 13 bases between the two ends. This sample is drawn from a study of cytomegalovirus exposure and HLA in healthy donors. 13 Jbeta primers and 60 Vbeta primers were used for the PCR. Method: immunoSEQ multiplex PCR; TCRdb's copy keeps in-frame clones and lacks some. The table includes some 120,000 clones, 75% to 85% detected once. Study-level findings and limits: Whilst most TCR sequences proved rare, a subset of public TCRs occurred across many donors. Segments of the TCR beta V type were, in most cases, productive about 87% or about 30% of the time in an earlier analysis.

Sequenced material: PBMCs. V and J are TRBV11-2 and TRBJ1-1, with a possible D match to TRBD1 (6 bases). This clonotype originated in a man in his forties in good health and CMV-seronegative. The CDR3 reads CASSSTGAFTEAFF. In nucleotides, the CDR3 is TGTGCCAGCAGCTCGACAGGAGCCTTCACTGAAGCTTTCTTT.